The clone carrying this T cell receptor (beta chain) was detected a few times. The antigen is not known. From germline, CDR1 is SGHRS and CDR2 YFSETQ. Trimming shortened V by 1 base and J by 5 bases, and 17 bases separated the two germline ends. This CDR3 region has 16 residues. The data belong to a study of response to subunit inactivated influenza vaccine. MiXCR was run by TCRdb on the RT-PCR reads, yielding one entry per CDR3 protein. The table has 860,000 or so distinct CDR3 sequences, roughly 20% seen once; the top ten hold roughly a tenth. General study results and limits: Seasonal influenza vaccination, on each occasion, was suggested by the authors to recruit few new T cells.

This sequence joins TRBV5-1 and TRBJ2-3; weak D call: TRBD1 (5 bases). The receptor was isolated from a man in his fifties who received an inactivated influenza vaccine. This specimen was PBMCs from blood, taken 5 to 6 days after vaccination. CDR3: CASSLSPLGAGDTQYF. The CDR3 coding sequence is TGCGCCAGCAGCTTGAGCCCCTTAGGGGCCGGAGATACGCAGTATTTT.